This is a list of T cell receptor beta chains from one sample in a study of PD-L1 blockade in urothelial cancer. Clones were read by immunoSEQ multiplex PCR, and TCRdb kept only the in-frame ones, dropping some. This table holds around 93,000 clones, approximately 87% found once. The source material was PBMCs, sampled around atezolizumab (anti-PD-L1) treatment. All receptors derive from a man between 65 and 85 years old with urothelial cancer. Each CDR3 is given without its conserved first and last residue. Size values are once, few and many counts, or a class for expanded clones, and some rows have none.

j_call | clone_size | v_call | cdr3_length | cdr3_aa
TRBJ2-1 | . | TRBV13 | 11 | ASSFSSGIEQF
TRBJ2-2 | . | TRBV9 | 12 | ASSVSGNGGELF
TRBJ2-2 | . | TRBV11-2 | 11 | ASLAGNTGELF
TRBJ1-1 | . | TRBV19 | 10 | ASSYRGTEAF
TRBJ2-6 | once | TRBV2 | 11 | ASSSPGANVLT
TRBJ1-2 | . | TRBV7-9 | 13 | ASSLADDGRNGYT
TRBJ2-4 | . | TRBV11-2 | 14 | ASSPRQGIAKNIQY
TRBJ2-2 | . | TRBV5-1 | 13 | ASSLLAAGTGELF
TRBJ2-2 | many | TRBV4-2 | 13 | ASSQVGGGAGELF
TRBJ1-2 | . | TRBV28 | 12 | ASSLGQGNYGYT